The clone carrying this T cell receptor (beta chain) was counted ten times or more. What it binds is not known. This specimen belongs to a study of T cell repertoires in cytomegalovirus infection. On the study more broadly: An indication of both CMV infection and matching HLA type came from public TCR beta signatures.

TCRdb re-derived calls from the reads in MiXCR, one entry per CDR3 protein. Counted here are more than 90,000 distinct CDR3 sequences, 10% occurring once; the ten biggest clones make up around a third. Notes on the study in general: Pooled public TCR beta family frequency picked out CMV carriers with the relevant HLA. Ex vivo responses were dominated by HLA-C-restricted CMV-specific TCR beta clonotypes.

Germline lookup yields CDR1 SGHTA and CDR2 FQGNSA. Trimming took 1 base from V and 3 from J; bases not matched to a gene: 7. This CDR3 comprises 16 residues. This TCR derives from a human donor in good health (CMV status not recorded). Some clones in this sample may be carry-over from other donors' samples. The V gene is TRBV7-2, the J gene TRBJ1-2, with 8 bases identical to TRBD1. Sequencing was performed on PBMCs, sequenced either directly or after in vitro stimulation (not recorded which). As DNA, the CDR3 is TGTGCCAGCAGCTTAGAGGCCCAGGGGGCCTACTATGGCTACACCTTC. Translation gives CASSLEAQGAYYGYTF.